The 6 T cell receptor beta chains below all came from one sample that was sequenced in a study of blood T cell repertoires in COVID-19. Assay: immunoSEQ multiplex PCR; the TCRdb copy retains only in-frame clones and omits some. This table has 150,000 to 200,000 clones, more than 65% appearing once. Sequenced material: PBMCs or T cells enriched from blood (not recorded which). The receptors were sampled from a man aged 50 to 59 who had recovered from COVID-19.

The rearrangement uses TRBV27 and TRBJ2-1, with a weak D call TRBD1 (5 bases). The V gene lost 7 bases and the J gene lost 2 bases, with 15 bases spanning the gap. This CDR3 has 15 residues. Germline assignment: CDR1 MNHEY and CDR2 SMNVEV (reference sequence). The CDR3 coding sequence is TGTGCCAGCACGGTCGCGGCAGGGCCCTACAATGAGCAGTTCTTC. Its protein product is CASTVAAGPYNEQFF.

The chain uses TRBV5-4 and TRBJ2-1; 8 bases are shared with TRBD2. CDR1 is SGHNT and CDR2 is YYREEE in the germline V gene (reference sequence). The CDR3 is 15 amino acids. The trim removed 1 base at V and 7 bases at J, leaving 7 bases unmatched. This chain's CDR3 is CASSLFSGGINEQFF. The CDR3 coding sequence is TGTGCCAGCAGCTTGTTCAGCGGGGGAATTAATGAGCAGTTCTTC.

This clone occurred once. The chain is built from TRBV27 and TRBJ2-4; 7 bases agree with TRBD2. Germline CDR1 reads MNHEY; CDR2 reads SMNVEV (reference sequence). The length of the CDR3 is 14 residues. Trimming at V came to 0 bases and at J to 10 bases, leaving 6 bases not matched to a gene. The CDR3 is CASSLSLGGFIQYF. CDR3 nucleotides: TGTGCCAGCAGTTTATCTCTGGGGGGGTTTATTCAGTACTTC.

The DNA for the CDR3 is TGTGCCAGCAGTCCTCCCGGCGGGAGAGGGGCTTTCTTT. It codes for CASSPPGGRGAFF. The chain has TRBV27 and TRBJ1-1; unclear D gene. CDR1 MNHEY and CDR2 SMNVEV come from the germline V gene (reference sequence). Trimming took off 5 bases at V and 11 bases at J, with 18 bases between the two ends. CDR3 length: 13 residues.

V gene TRBV28 combines with J gene TRBJ1-1; D unresolved. CDR1 MDHEN and CDR2 SYDVKM come from the germline V gene. The V and J ends lost 2 bases and 0 bases respectively, with 10 bases between them. The CDR3 is made up of 15 amino acids. The CDR3 protein is CASSLNGVLNTEAFF. CDR3 coding DNA: TGTGCCAGCAGTTTAAACGGGGTCTTGAACACTGAAGCTTTCTTT.

The count of this clone is one. V and J are TRBV19 and TRBJ2-1; 12 bases agree with TRBD2. The CDR3 loop spans 15 amino acids. The J segment lost 6 bases and the V segment lost 7 bases, leaving 7 bases of the junction unmatched. Germline values: CDR1 LNHDA, CDR2 SQIVND (reference sequence). CDR3 residues: CASNTLAGGGNEQFF. In DNA form, the CDR3 reads TGTGCCAGTAACACCCTAGCGGGGGGGGGCAATGAGCAGTTCTTC.